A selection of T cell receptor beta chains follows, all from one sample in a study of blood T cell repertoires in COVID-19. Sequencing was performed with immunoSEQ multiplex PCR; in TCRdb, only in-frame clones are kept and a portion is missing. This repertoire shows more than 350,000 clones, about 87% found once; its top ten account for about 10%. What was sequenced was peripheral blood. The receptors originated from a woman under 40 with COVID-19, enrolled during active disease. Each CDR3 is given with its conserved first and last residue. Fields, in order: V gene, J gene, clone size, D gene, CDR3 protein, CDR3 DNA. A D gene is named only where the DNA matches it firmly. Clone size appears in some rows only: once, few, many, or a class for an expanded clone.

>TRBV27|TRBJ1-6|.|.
CASSLARGNSPLHF
TGTGCCAGCAGTTTAGCCAGGGGTAATTCACCCCTCCACTTT
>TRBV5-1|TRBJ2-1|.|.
CASSFNYNEQFF
TGCGCCAGCAGCTTCAACTACAATGAGCAGTTCTTC
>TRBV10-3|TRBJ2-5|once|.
CAISESTGRETQYF
TGTGCCATCAGTGAGTCGACCGGGAGAGAGACCCAGTACTTC
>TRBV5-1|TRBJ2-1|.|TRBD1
CASSLDEQGAYNEQFF
TGCGCCAGCAGCTTGGACGAACAGGGGGCCTACAATGAGCAGTTCTTC
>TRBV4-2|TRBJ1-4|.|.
CASSSYRDVVEKLFF
TGTGCCAGCAGCTCATACAGGGATGTAGTTGAAAAACTGTTTTTT
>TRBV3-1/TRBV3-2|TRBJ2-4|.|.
CASSQGGLWEPYF
TGTGCCAGCAGCCAAGGGGGGCTCTGGGAGCCGTACTTC
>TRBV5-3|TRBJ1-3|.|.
CARTYGQSGNTIYF
TGTGCCAGAACCTACGGACAGTCTGGAAACACCATATATTTT
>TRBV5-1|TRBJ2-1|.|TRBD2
CASSLAFGKLAGSSYNEQFF
TGCGCCAGCAGCTTGGCCTTCGGAAAACTAGCGGGGAGCTCCTACAATGAGCAGTTCTTC
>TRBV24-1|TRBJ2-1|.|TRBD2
CATSAGGVRFNEQFF
TGTGCCACCAGTGCCGGGGGGGTGAGATTCAATGAGCAGTTCTTC
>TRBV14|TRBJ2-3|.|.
CASSQVSGWGTQYF
TGTGCCAGCAGCCAAGTTTCAGGGTGGGGTACGCAGTATTTT
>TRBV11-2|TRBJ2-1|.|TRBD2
CASTGTSGSQGEQFF
TGTGCCAGCACAGGGACTAGCGGGAGTCAGGGTGAGCAGTTCTTC
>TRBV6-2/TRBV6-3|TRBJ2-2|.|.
CASSSSEGRANAGELFF
TGTGCCAGCAGTAGCAGTGAGGGAAGGGCCAACGCCGGGGAGCTGTTTTTT
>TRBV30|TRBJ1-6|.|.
CAWTNRDNSPLHF
TGTGCCTGGACGAACAGGGATAATTCACCCCTCCACTTT
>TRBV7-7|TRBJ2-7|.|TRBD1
CASSSGQGVEGWVVEQYF
TGTGCTAGCAGCTCGGGACAGGGGGTTGAAGGATGGGTGGTCGAGCAGTACTTC
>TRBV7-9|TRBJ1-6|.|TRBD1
CASSPDRGSSPLHF
TGTGCCAGCAGCCCCGACAGGGGGTCTTCACCCCTCCACTTT
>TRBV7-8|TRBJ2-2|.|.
CASSSLTARNTGELFF
TGTGCCAGCAGCTCACTGACAGCGAGAAACACCGGGGAGCTGTTTTTT
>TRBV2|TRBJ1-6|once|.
CASTTSSPRNSPLHF
TGTGCCAGCACTACCTCCTCCCCCCGAAATTCACCCCTCCACTTT